The rows below give T cell receptor beta chains drawn from one sample of a study of shared clonotypes between healthy human individuals. This table comes from immunoSEQ multiplex PCR, and its TCRdb copy is limited to in-frame clones, with some not included. The profile shows about 1.4 million clones, about 96% of them singletons. Sequencing was carried out using naive CD4+ T cells sorted from blood. The receptor set was obtained from a man aged 25-40 years in good health. Each CDR3 is given with its conserved first and last residue. D genes are given only for firm matches. Some rows have no size entry. The others give once, few or many, or a class for an expanded clone.

>-|-|TRBJ1-2|TRBV9
CASSEGEGRNYGYTF
TGTGCCAGCAGCGAAGGGGAGGGCAGGAACTATGGCTACACCTTC
>TRBD2|-|TRBJ2-2|TRBV14
CASSRGVAGTGELFF
TGTGCCAGCAGCCGTGGAGTAGCGGGCACCGGGGAGCTGTTTTTT
>-|-|TRBJ2-5|TRBV10-1
CASSESPGPETQYF
TGCGCCAGCAGTGAGTCTCCAGGTCCAGAGACCCAGTACTTC
>-|-|TRBJ2-7|TRBV5-1
CASCFGLSKDAYEQYF
TGCGCCAGCTGCTTCGGACTGTCAAAAGATGCTTACGAGCAGTACTTC
>TRBD1|-|TRBJ2-3|TRBV7-2
CASSLPRTGSADTQYF
TGTGCCAGCAGCCTCCCGCGGACAGGGAGTGCAGATACGCAGTATTTT
>-|once|TRBJ2-5|TRBV6-1
CATRPGPETQYF
TGTGCCACCCGCCCGGGCCCAGAGACCCAGTACTTC
>-|-|TRBJ1-2|TRBV5-5
CASSSVAGRDGYTF
TGTGCCAGCAGCTCGGTTGCAGGGCGTGATGGCTACACCTTC
>TRBD1|once|TRBJ1-1|TRBV6-1
CASSRTTGGATEAFF
TGTGCCAGCAGCAGAACCACAGGGGGTGCGACTGAAGCTTTCTTT
>-|-|TRBJ2-7|TRBV18
CASSPPETTDTGVSEQYF
TGTGCCAGCTCACCACCTGAAACGACTGACACAGGCGTCTCCGAGCAGTACTTC
>-|-|TRBJ1-2|TRBV2
CASSADNYGYTF
TGTGCCAGCAGTGCGGACAACTATGGCTACACCTTC
>TRBD2|-|TRBJ2-2|TRBV5-6
CASSLVRGTSGRSGELFF
TGTGCCAGCAGCTTGGTCCGTGGGACTAGCGGGAGGTCCGGGGAGCTGTTTTTT
>-|-|TRBJ2-7|TRBV5-1
CASSLVYRSLGKAYEQYF
TGCGCCAGCAGCTTGGTTTATCGGTCCCTCGGAAAGGCCTACGAGCAGTACTTC
>-|-|TRBJ2-3|TRBV5-3
CASSLGLTPGQYF
TGTGCCAGCAGCTTGGGCCTTACCCCCGGGCAGTATTTT
>-|-|TRBJ2-6|TRBV5-1
CASSFFPGTGANVLTF
TGCGCCAGCAGCTTTTTTCCAGGGACTGGGGCCAACGTCCTGACTTTC
>-|-|TRBJ2-1|TRBV21-1
CASSQDCTSYNEQFF
TGTGCCAGCAGCCAGGACTGTACCTCCTACAATGAGCAGTTCTTC
>-|-|TRBJ1-1|TRBV7-9
CASSQGPRAFF
TGTGCCAGCAGCCAAGGACCCCGGGCTTTCTTT
>TRBD2|-|TRBJ2-1|TRBV19
CASSPSLAGGSSYNEQFF
TGTGCCAGTAGTCCGTCTCTAGCGGGAGGGAGCTCCTACAATGAGCAGTTCTTC
>-|-|TRBJ2-1|TRBV5-1
CASSSQLLTGSLLGDEQFF
TGCGCCAGCAGCTCCCAACTACTTACTGGATCCCTCCTTGGGGATGAGCAGTTCTTC
>-|-|TRBJ2-1|TRBV6-1
CASSDLHEQFF
TGTGCCAGCAGTGACTTACATGAGCAGTTCTTC
>-|-|TRBJ2-1|TRBV7-9
CASSLSDEQFF
TGTGCCAGCAGCTTGAGTGATGAGCAGTTCTTC
>-|-|TRBJ1-1|TRBV7-2
CASSPEVGDTEAFF
TGTGCCAGCAGCCCTGAGGTAGGGGACACTGAAGCTTTCTTT
>-|-|TRBJ2-3|TRBV6-6
CASTPGRTDTQYF
TGTGCCAGCACCCCGGGACGCACAGATACGCAGTATTTT
>-|-|TRBJ1-4|TRBV18
CATRMGDEKLFF
TGTGCCACCCGAATGGGAGACGAAAAACTGTTTTTT
>-|-|TRBJ2-1|TRBV13
CASKNPLTIIPNEQFF
TGTGCCAGCAAGAACCCGCTAACCATTATCCCCAATGAGCAGTTCTTC
>TRBD1|-|TRBJ2-1|TRBV28
CASSLRGQGQQFF
TGTGCCAGCAGTTTAAGGGGACAGGGGCAGCAGTTCTTC
>TRBD1|-|TRBJ2-3|TRBV7-9
CASSFGQGTDTQYF
TGTGCCAGCAGCTTTGGACAGGGCACAGATACGCAGTATTTT
>-|-|TRBJ2-5|TRBV5-4
CASSHPLETQYF
TGTGCCAGCAGCCATCCTCTCGAGACCCAGTACTTC
>-|-|TRBJ1-6|TRBV10-3
CAIKDRDNNSPLHF
TGTGCCATTAAAGACAGAGATAATAATTCACCCCTCCACTTT
>-|-|TRBJ2-7|TRBV7-9
CASSLFQGYSSEQYF
TGTGCCAGCAGCTTATTCCAGGGATACTCCAGCGAGCAGTACTTC
>TRBD1|-|TRBJ2-1|TRBV10-3
CAISVEGQGEWQFF
TGTGCCATCAGTGTTGAAGGACAGGGGGAATGGCAGTTCTTC
>TRBD2|-|TRBJ2-4|TRBV7-2
CASSLVGRESNIQYF
TGTGCCAGCAGCTTAGTAGGGCGGGAGTCAAACATTCAGTACTTC
>TRBD1|-|TRBJ2-7|TRBV7-2
CASSQSGTDLGQYF
TGTGCCAGCAGCCAATCCGGGACAGATTTGGGGCAGTACTTC
>TRBD1|-|TRBJ1-1|TRBV6-1
CASIPTGVTEAFF
TGTGCCAGCATTCCGACAGGGGTGACTGAAGCTTTCTTT
>TRBD2|-|TRBJ2-7|TRBV4-3
CASSQARLAGGSYEQYF
TGCGCCAGCAGCCAAGCCCGACTAGCGGGAGGGTCCTACGAGCAGTACTTC
>-|-|TRBJ2-1|TRBV29-1
CSALDGSYNEQFF
TGCAGCGCCCTGGACGGATCCTACAATGAGCAGTTCTTC
>TRBD2|-|TRBJ2-7|TRBV5-4
CASSSSGLSVYHTGDF
TGTGCCAGCAGCTCATCGGGACTATCGGTTTACCACACTGGGGACTTC
>-|-|TRBJ1-1|TRBV27
CASKHQGYTEAFF
TGTGCCAGTAAACACCAGGGGTACACTGAAGCTTTCTTT
>TRBD1|-|TRBJ2-7|TRBV18
CASSRTGTPYEQYF
TGTGCCAGCTCAAGGACAGGGACCCCCTACGAGCAGTACTTC
>TRBD1|-|TRBJ1-4|TRBV6-6
CASSYRGTNEKLFF
TGTGCCAGCAGCTACAGGGGGACTAATGAAAAACTGTTTTTT
>TRBD2|-|TRBJ2-2|TRBV5-1
CASSFSGTNTGELFF
TGCGCCAGCAGCTTTAGCGGGACTAACACCGGGGAGCTGTTTTTT
>TRBD2|-|TRBJ2-3|TRBV5-4
CASRDGRGLTDTQYF
TGTGCCAGCAGGGATGGGAGGGGCCTCACAGATACGCAGTATTTT
>-|-|TRBJ2-1|TRBV27
CASSLPGTVYNEQFF
TGTGCCAGCAGCCTTCCCGGGACGGTTTACAATGAGCAGTTCTTC